This T cell receptor beta chain was captured by sequencing in a study of blood T cell repertoires in COVID-19. The germline V gene encodes CDR1 SGHRS and CDR2 YFSETQ. The CDR3 sequence is 13 residues long. V was clipped by 2 bases and J by 5 bases, with 10 bases between them. The data were produced by immunoSEQ multiplex PCR, yet TCRdb's version contains in-frame clones alone and is incomplete. The repertoire holds about 260,000 clones, over 70% seen once, with about 1.4% in the top ten. The source is a woman aged 40 to 50 who had recovered from COVID-19. This chain joins TRBV5-1 and TRBJ2-5, with D maybe TRBD2 (5 bases). Specimen: peripheral blood. This CDR3 reads CASSFRTRETQYF. As DNA, the CDR3 is TGCGCCAGCAGCTTTAGGACTCGGGAGACCCAGTACTTC.